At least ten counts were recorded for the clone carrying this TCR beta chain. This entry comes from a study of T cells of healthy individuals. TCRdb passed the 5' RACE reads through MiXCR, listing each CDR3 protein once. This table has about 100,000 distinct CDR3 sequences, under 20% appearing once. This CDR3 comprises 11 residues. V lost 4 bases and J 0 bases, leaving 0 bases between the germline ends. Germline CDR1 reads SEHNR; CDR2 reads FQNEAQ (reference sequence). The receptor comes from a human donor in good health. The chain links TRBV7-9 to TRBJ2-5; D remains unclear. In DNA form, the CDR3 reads TGTGCCAGCAGCTACCAAGAGACCCAGTACTTC. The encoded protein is CASSYQETQYF.